The T cell receptor (beta chain) under discussion was sequenced for a study of OX40 agonist ivuxolimab in advanced cancers. As for the study in general: The dose of intravenous ivuxolimab that patients received every 2 weeks ranged from 0.01 to 10 mg/kg. Partial responses were recorded for three patients, including one with hepatocellular carcinoma and two with cutaneous melanoma.

Points on this clone: The antigen is unknown.

Trimming removed 0 bases from V and 2 bases from J, with 10 bases in between. The CDR3 loop spans 16 amino acids. Germline V gene sequence: CDR1 LNHNV, CDR2 YYDKDF (reference sequence). Some clones are missing from TCRdb's copy, which holds only in-frame ones; the method was immunoSEQ multiplex PCR. Of approximately 100,000 clones in the sample, 92% were seen once. Regarding the study as a whole: In the 0.1-3.0 mg/kg groups, partial responders showed among the lowest expansion.

The chain joins TRBV15 to TRBJ2-2; a possible D gene is TRBD2 (5 bases). The sample consisted of CD4+ or CD8+ T cells sorted from blood, taken in a trial of the OX40 agonist ivuxolimab. The sequence derives from an adult with an advanced solid tumor such as melanoma, head and neck, liver or kidney cancer. CDR3 sequence: CATSRDRGENTGELFF. CDR3 in DNA: TGTGCCACCAGCAGAGATCGGGGAGAAAACACCGGGGAGCTGTTTTTT.